This T cell receptor (beta chain) was recorded in a study of cytomegalovirus exposure and HLA in healthy donors. General study results and limits: According to reports, the classifier identified cytomegalovirus status with high specificity and sensitivity.

It was with 60 Vbeta and 13 Jbeta primers that the PCR ran. Measured with immunoSEQ multiplex PCR; TCRdb has only the in-frame clones, and not every one. This sample has about 140,000 clones, with approximately 78% found just once. Germline CDR1 and CDR2: SEHNR and FQNEAQ (reference sequence). The CDR3 runs 14 residues. V was trimmed by 1 base and J by 9 bases, leaving 13 bases between them. This clone showed up just once. Its antigen remains unidentified. The rearrangement uses TRBV7-9 and TRBJ1-5, with D possibly matching TRBD1 (6 bases). Material: PBMCs. The clonotype was recovered from a woman younger than 30 in good health and CMV-seropositive. The CDR3 region is CASSLDRAEGPQHF. Written as DNA, the CDR3 is TGTGCCAGCAGCTTAGACAGGGCCGAAGGGCCCCAGCATTTT. Full variable domain (missing parts from reference TRBV7-9 and TRBJ1-5): DTGVSQNPRHKITKRGQNVTFRCDPISEHNRLYWYRQTLGQGPEFLTYFQNEAQLEKSRLLSDRFSAERPKGSFSTLEIQRTEQGDSAMYLCASSLDRAEGPQHFGDGTRLSIL.